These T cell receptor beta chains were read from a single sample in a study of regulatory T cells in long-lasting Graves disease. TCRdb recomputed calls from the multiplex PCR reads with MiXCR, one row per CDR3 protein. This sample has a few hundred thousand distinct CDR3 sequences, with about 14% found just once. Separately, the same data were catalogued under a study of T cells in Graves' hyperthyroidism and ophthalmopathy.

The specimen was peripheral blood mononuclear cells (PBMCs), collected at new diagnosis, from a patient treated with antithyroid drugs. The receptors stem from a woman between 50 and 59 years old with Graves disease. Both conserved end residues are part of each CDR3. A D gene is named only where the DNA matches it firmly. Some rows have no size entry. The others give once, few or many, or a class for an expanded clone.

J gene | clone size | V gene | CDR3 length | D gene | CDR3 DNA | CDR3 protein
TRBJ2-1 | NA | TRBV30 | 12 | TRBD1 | TGTGCCTGGAGTGGGGACAGGGAAGAGCAGTTCTTC | CAWSGDREEQFF
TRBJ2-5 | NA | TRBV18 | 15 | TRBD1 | TGTGCCAGCTCACCATCGACCGGGACAGGTTTGGCCCAGTGCTTC | CASSPSTGTGLAQCF
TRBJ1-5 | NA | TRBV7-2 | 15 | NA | TGTGCCGGCAGCCCCTCATGGGGGGGGGTTCAGCCCCAGCATTTT | CAGSPSWGGVQPQHF
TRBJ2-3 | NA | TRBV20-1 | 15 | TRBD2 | TGCAGTGCTAGGACGGGACTAGCGAACGGGGGCACGCAGTATTTT | CSARTGLANGGTQYF
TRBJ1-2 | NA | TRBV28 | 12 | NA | TGTGCCAGCAGTCTCTCCGGCCAAGGCTACACCTTC | CASSLSGQGYTF
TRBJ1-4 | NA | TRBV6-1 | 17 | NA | TGTGCCAGCAGACAGGGCTTAGGCGTTGCAACTAATGAAAAACTGTTTTTT | CASRQGLGVATNEKLFF
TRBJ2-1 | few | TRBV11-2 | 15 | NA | TGTGCCAGCAGCTTAGATTGGGCAGGGGTGAATGAGCAGTTCTTC | CASSLDWAGVNEQFF
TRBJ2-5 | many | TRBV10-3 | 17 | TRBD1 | TGTGCCATCAGTGAGGGCCCCACCGGGACAGGGCTAGAGACCCAGTACTTC | CAISEGPTGTGLETQYF
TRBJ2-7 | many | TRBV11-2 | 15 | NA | TGTGCCAGCAGCTTAGATCCAGGGTCCCCCTACGAGCAGTACTTC | CASSLDPGSPYEQYF
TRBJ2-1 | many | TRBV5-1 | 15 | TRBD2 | TGCGCCAGCAGGCTCTCTGGGACTAGTGCCGCGGAGCAGTTCTTC | CASRLSGTSAAEQFF
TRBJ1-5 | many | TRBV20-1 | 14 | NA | TGCAGTGCTAGTTCGGCGTATAGCAATCAGCCCCAGCATTTT | CSASSAYSNQPQHF
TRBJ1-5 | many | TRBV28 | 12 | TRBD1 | TGTGCCAGCAGAACAGGGGACCAGCCCCAGCATTTT | CASRTGDQPQHF
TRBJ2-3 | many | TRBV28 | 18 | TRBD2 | TGTGCCAGCAGGGGACTAGCGGGAGCCGCTAGAAGGGGGGATACGCAGTATTTT | CASRGLAGAARRGDTQYF
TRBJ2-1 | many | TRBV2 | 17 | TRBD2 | TGTGCCAGCATTAACCCGACTAGCGGGAGCTCCTACAATGAGCAGTTCTTC | CASINPTSGSSYNEQFF
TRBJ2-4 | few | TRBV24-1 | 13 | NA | TGTGCCACCAGTGACACTAGTCGAAACATTCAGTACTTC | CATSDTSRNIQYF
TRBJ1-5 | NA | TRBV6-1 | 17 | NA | TGTGCCAGCAATTTTGATTGGACAGTTAATAGCAATCAGCCCCAGCATTTT | CASNFDWTVNSNQPQHF
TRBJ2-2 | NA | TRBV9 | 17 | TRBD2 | TGTGCCAGCAGCAAGACAGGGACTAGCGGAAAGACCGGGGAGCTGTTTTTT | CASSKTGTSGKTGELFF
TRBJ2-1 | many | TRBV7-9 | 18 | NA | TGTGCCAGCAGCTTAAAGAGATCAACGGACACCCCGTACAATGAGCAGTTCTTC | CASSLKRSTDTPYNEQFF
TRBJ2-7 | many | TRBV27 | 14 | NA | TGTGCCAGCAGTTTCCAGGGTAGTTTCGACGAGCAGTACTTC | CASSFQGSFDEQYF
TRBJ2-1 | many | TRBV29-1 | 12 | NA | TGCAGCGTTGACGGCCCCTACAATGAGCAGTTCTTC | CSVDGPYNEQFF
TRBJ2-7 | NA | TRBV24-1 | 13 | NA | TGTGCCACCAGTGTGTCAGGGTCGGGCGAGCAGTACTTC | CATSVSGSGEQYF
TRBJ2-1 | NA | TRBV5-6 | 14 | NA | TGTGCCAGCAGCCCTGGGACTCGTCCTTATTGGCAGTTCTTC | CASSPGTRPYWQFF
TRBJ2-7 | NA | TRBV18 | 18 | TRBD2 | TGTGCCAGCTCACCTGGGCTAGCGGGAGGTGCTGGAACCTACGAGCAGTACTTC | CASSPGLAGGAGTYEQYF
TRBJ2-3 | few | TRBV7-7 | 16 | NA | TGTGCCAGCAGCTTAGATCCCACTGGTACTATCAGTACGCAGTATTTT | CASSLDPTGTISTQYF
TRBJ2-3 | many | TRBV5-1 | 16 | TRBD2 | TGCGCCAGCAGCACCTTAGCGGGAGCCCCCACAGATACGCAGTATTTT | CASSTLAGAPTDTQYF
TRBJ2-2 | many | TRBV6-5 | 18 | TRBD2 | TGTGCCAGCAGTTACTCGCTGGCTAGCGGAACGAACACCGGGGAGCTGTTTTTT | CASSYSLASGTNTGELFF